These 13 T cell receptor beta chains originate from one sample sequenced in a study of Tregs in tolerant kidney transplant recipients. Mixed chimerism was transient after nonmyeloablative marrow transplants from related graft donors. Measured with immunoSEQ multiplex PCR; TCRdb has only the in-frame clones, and not every one. The sample has some 30,000 clones. The source material was CD4+ T cells from blood (PBMCs), sampled 24 months after the transplant. These receptors originate from a human patient who received a combined kidney and bone marrow transplant. Some T cells may be provided by the graft donor.

On this clone: From the germline J gene comes the end of the CDR3, since the read stops 3 residues before it. The chain links TRBV19 to TRBJ1-5; 8 bases agree with TRBD1. Germline loops: CDR1 LNHDA, CDR2 SQIVND (reference sequence). The CDR3 has 14 residues. V gave up 6 bases and J gave up 9 bases; unmatched junction bases: 10. Partial CDR3 DNA: TGTGCCAGTAGCGACAGGGGTAATATTTTGCCC. It translates to CASSDRGNILP. The entire CDR3 reads CASSDRGNILPQHF.

Comment on this clone: The sequence runs out 3 residues before the end of the CDR3; the remainder is reconstructed from the germline J gene. The chain links TRBV5-1 to TRBJ2-5; 7 bases match TRBD2. The CDR3 length is 18 residues. The ends lost 0 bases at V and 0 bases at J; junction bases unmatched: 11. The germline V gene encodes CDR1 SGHRS and CDR2 YFSETQ. The covered CDR3 bases are TGCGCCAGCAGCTTGGGCCGGGGAGTGGGGGGGAACCAAGAGACC. It translates to CASSLGRGVGGNQET. The whole CDR3 sequence reads CASSLGRGVGGNQETQYF.

Remarks on this clone: The sequence runs out 3 residues before the end of the CDR3; the remainder is reconstructed from the germline J gene. The rearrangement uses TRBV20-1 and TRBJ1-1; 9 bases line up with TRBD1. CDR3 length equals 12 residues. V gave up 1 base and J gave up 7 bases; unmatched junction bases: 1. From germline, CDR1 is DFQATT and CDR2 SNEGSKA (reference sequence). This chain's CDR3 is CSARGDRDEAFF. Partial CDR3 DNA: TGCAGTGCTAGAGGGGACAGGGATGAA.

CDR3 sequence: CATWERQGNQPQHF. Incomplete CDR3 DNA: TGTGCCACGTGGGAGAGACAGGGCAATCAGCCC. This chain links TRBV19 with TRBJ1-5; possible D gene TRBD1, 6 bases. Coverage ceases 3 residues before the CDR3 finishes, and the germline J gene fills in the end. Looked up from germline, CDR1 is LNHDA and CDR2 is SQIVND (reference sequence). There are 14 residues in the CDR3. V lost 10 bases, J lost 2 bases, and 15 bases lay in between. Full variable domain (outside the CDR3, taken from reference TRBV19 and TRBJ1-5): DGGITQSPKYLFRKEGQNVTLSCEQNLNHDAMYWYRQDPGQGLRLIYYSQIVNDFQKGDIAEGYSVSREKKESFPLTVTSAQKNPTAFYLCATWERQGNQPQHFGDGTRLSIL.

A word on this clone: The CDR3 goes on 3 residues after the read ends, and that part is filled in from the germline J gene. The chain couples TRBV6-2 or TRBV6-3 to TRBJ2-1; 12 bases map to TRBD2. Per the germline V gene, CDR1 is MNHEY and CDR2 is SVGEGT. V shed 5 bases and J 7 bases; nucleotides not matched to a gene: 6. This CDR3 region has 15 residues. The CDR3 bases that were read are TGTGCCAGCAGTCAACCGGGACTAGCGGGTAATGAG. Protein: CASSQPGLAGNE. The whole CDR3 protein reads CASSQPGLAGNEQFF.

This clone shows up as medium-sized by frequency. The read gets to within 3 residues of the CDR3 end, and the germline J gene fills in the rest. The V and J genes are TRBV7-2 and TRBJ1-3; 9 bases match TRBD1. Germline-derived CDR1 and CDR2 are SGHTA and FQGNSA. J gave up 3 bases and V 5 bases, and 2 bases lay outside the gene matches. The CDR3 is made up of 14 amino acids. The CDR3 is CASSTDRGGNTIYF. The CDR3 DNA, read in part, is TGTGCCAGCAGCACGGACAGGGGTGGAAACACC.

Points on this clone: The read terminates 3 residues ahead of where the CDR3 ends, so the germline J gene completes it. This sequence joins TRBV28 and TRBJ1-4, with TRBD1 matching 7 bases. Trimming removed 2 bases from V and 4 bases from J; junction bases left unmatched: 7. CDR3 size: 16 residues. CDR1 and CDR2 from the germline V gene are MDHEN and SYDVKM. The DNA read from the CDR3 is TGTGCCAGCAGTTTAAATAGGGGGCCCCTTAATGAAAAA. This codes for CASSLNRGPLNEK. The entire CDR3 reads CASSLNRGPLNEKLFF.

A remark on this clone: The read ends 3 residues shy of where the CDR3 ends; the end is completed using the germline J gene. The chain carries TRBV2 and TRBJ1-5, with 10 bases fitting TRBD1. The ends lost 3 bases at V and 4 bases at J; junction bases unmatched: 0. Looked up from germline, CDR1 is SNHLY and CDR2 is FYNNEI. This CDR3 is 14 amino acids long. The sequenced part of the CDR3 DNA is TGTGCCAGCAGTGAGGACAGGGGGAATCAGCCC. Its protein is CASSEDRGNQP. The CDR3 as a whole reads CASSEDRGNQPQHF.

The chain's CDR3 is CASSSQLIRGEQFF. Partial CDR3 DNA: TGTGCCAGCAGCTCTCAACTTATTAGGGGTGAG. The gene calls are TRBV7-9 and TRBJ2-1; D possibly corresponds to TRBD1 (5 bases). The read ends 3 residues early relative to the CDR3; the germline J gene fills the gap. V was shortened by 4 bases and J by 9 bases, with 16 bases between the two germline ends. The CDR3 length is 14 residues. Germline V lookup: CDR1 SEHNR, CDR2 FQNEAQ (reference sequence).

Worth noting for this clone: With the read ending 3 residues before the CDR3 end, the germline J gene is used to fill in that end. This chain connects TRBV6-1 to TRBJ1-1; D perhaps matches TRBD1 (5 bases). V lost 3 bases and J lost 1, with 12 bases in between. The CDR3 has 15 residues. The germline V gene has CDR1 MNHNS and CDR2 SASEGT. Incomplete CDR3 DNA: TGTGCCAGCAGTGATAGGGGCCCAGCGAACACTGAA. It is translated as CASSDRGPANTE. The full CDR3 reads CASSDRGPANTEAFF.

Comments on this clone: The read ends 3 residues before the CDR3 terminus; that terminus is restored from the germline J gene. V usage is TRBV11-3 and J usage is TRBJ2-5; TRBD2 agrees at 9 bases. J lost 4 bases, V lost 1 base, and 4 bases had no gene match. From germline, CDR1 is SGHNT and CDR2 YENEEA. This CDR3 is 15 amino acids long. CDR3: CASSLGPLAGETQYF. Incomplete CDR3 DNA: TGTGCCAGCAGCTTAGGGCCACTAGCGGGAGAGACC. Looking up the rest from reference TRBV11-3 and TRBJ2-5 gives the full variable domain: EAGVVQSPRYKIIEKKQPVAFWCNPISGHNTLYWYLQNLGQGPELLIRYENEEAVDDSQLPKDRFSAERLKGVDSTLKIQPAELGDSAVYLCASSLGPLAGETQYFGPGTRLLVL.

For this clone: The read stops 3 residues short of the end of the CDR3; the missing end is completed from the germline J gene. The V call is TRBV20-1, the J call TRBJ2-1; 12 bases agree with TRBD2. J lost 7 bases, V lost 7 bases, and 2 bases had no gene match. This CDR3 contains 12 residues. Per germline, CDR1 DFQATT and CDR2 SNEGSKA (reference sequence). CDR3 sequence: CSEGTSGNEQFF. The part of the CDR3 DNA that was read is TGCAGTGAGGGGACTAGCGGGAATGAG.

Turning to this clone: The read gets to within 3 residues of the CDR3 end, and the germline J gene fills in the rest. The chain has TRBV12-3 or TRBV12-4 and TRBJ2-1; TRBD2 might be the D (5 bases). The CDR3 length is 14 residues. V was clipped by 7 bases and J by 3 bases, with 13 bases between them. The covered CDR3 bases are TGTGCCAGCACCACTAGTACGGTCTACAATGAG. Its protein is CASTTSTVYNE. The full CDR3 sequence reads CASTTSTVYNEQFF.